This T cell receptor (beta chain) originates from a study of T cells in women clearing cervical HPV infection. Turning to the study itself: Control women cleared a single incident HPV16 infection within 12 months. Case blood was drawn a median about 23 weeks after lesion detection.

General observations from the study: CIN3+ cases had significantly higher TCR repertoire richness than controls, but evenness did not differ.

TCRdb's copy holds only in-frame clones and misses some; the assay was immunoSEQ multiplex PCR. Its clone listing holds fewer than 40,000 clones. As for this clone: What it binds is not known. The read stops 3 residues short of the end of the CDR3; the missing end is completed from the germline J gene.

In germline, CDR1 is SGHKS, CDR2 YYEKEE (reference sequence). Trimming removed 1 base at V and 4 bases at J, with 14 bases between. CDR3 size: 15 residues. The sequence was collected from a woman between 18 and 70 years old with a cervical HPV16 infection that either progressed to CIN3+ or cleared (not recorded which). The sequencing input was blood buffy coat. This chain connects TRBV5-5 to TRBJ1-1, with a possible D match to TRBD1 (5 bases). CDR3 DNA (partial): TGTGCCAGCAGCTTGACCGGGGGTAGGGGCACTGAA. Translation: CASSLTGGRGTE. The entire CDR3 sequence reads CASSLTGGRGTEAFF.